Below are 7 T cell receptor beta chains sequenced from a single sample in a study of cytomegalovirus exposure and HLA in healthy donors. PCR used 60 Vbeta primers and 13 Jbeta primers. The repertoire was sequenced with immunoSEQ multiplex PCR; TCRdb's copy has only in-frame clones and lacks some. This listing includes about 150,000 clones. The sequencing sample was made of PBMCs. These receptor sequences come from a man younger than 40 in good health and CMV-seronegative.

This rearrangement joins TRBV7-3 to TRBJ2-2, with D tentatively TRBD2 (6 bases). Germline V CDR1 and CDR2: SGHTA, FQGTGA. V was trimmed by 4 bases and J by 6 bases, leaving 15 bases between them. This CDR3 contains 15 residues. In DNA, the CDR3 is TGTGCCAGCAGCTCCGCGATTGGAGGGTCCGGGGAGCTGTTTTTT. Translated: CASSSAIGGSGELFF.

This sequence joins TRBV6-1 and TRBJ1-4, with 7 bases that match TRBD1. CDR3 length equals 15 residues. Germline trimming cut 5 bases from V and 1 base from J; bases unmatched to any gene: 4. Per the germline V gene, CDR1 is MNHNS and CDR2 is SASEGT. The CDR3, as DNA: TGTGCCAGCAGTTTCCAGGGGGGAACTAATGAAAAACTGTTTTTT. It is translated as CASSFQGGTNEKLFF.

V usage is TRBV7-9 and J usage is TRBJ1-5; possible D gene TRBD1, 6 bases. The length of the CDR3 is 17 residues. Germline-derived CDR1 and CDR2 are SEHNR and FQNEAQ (reference sequence). Trimming pared 4 bases from V and 0 bases from J, leaving 16 bases between. The CDR3 bases are TGTGCCAGCAGCTCCCCCCCTACAGGGAATAGCAATCAGCCCCAGCATTTT. It encodes CASSSPPTGNSNQPQHF.

This chain uses TRBV5-4 with TRBJ1-5; possibly TRBD1 for D (5 bases). This CDR3 contains 14 residues. Trimming pared 1 base from V and 9 bases from J, leaving 14 bases between. Germline V lookup: CDR1 SGHNT, CDR2 YYREEE (reference sequence). CDR3 coding DNA: TGTGCCAGCAGCTTGACACAGGCTCTTCTGCCCCAGCATTTT. Translating it yields CASSLTQALLPQHF.

This sequence joins TRBV7-8 and TRBJ1-1, with 9 positions matching TRBD1. Germline trimming cut 3 bases from V and 0 bases from J; bases unmatched to any gene: 8. The germline CDR1 and CDR2 sequences are SGHVS and FQNEAQ. The CDR3 is made up of 17 amino acids. The CDR3 bases are TGTGCCAGCAGCTTGGGGGGACAGGGTACCATGAACACTGAAGCTTTCTTT. It yields the protein CASSLGGQGTMNTEAFF.

The chain recombines TRBV5-5 with TRBJ1-5, with a tentative D call TRBD1 (5 bases). Trimming shortened V by 0 bases and J by 7 bases, and 14 bases separated the two germline ends. From germline, CDR1 is SGHKS and CDR2 YYEKEE (reference sequence). The CDR3 length is 15 residues. CDR3: CASSLVQGAGQPQHF. The DNA for the CDR3 is TGTGCCAGCAGCTTGGTTCAGGGTGCAGGGCAGCCCCAGCATTTT.

The rearrangement links TRBV28 to TRBJ2-1; D possibly corresponds to TRBD2 (5 bases). CDR1 is MDHEN and CDR2 is SYDVKM in the germline V gene. Trimming stripped 6 bases from V and 6 bases from J, with 9 bases between. This CDR3 is built from 12 residues. The DNA for the CDR3 is TGTGCCAGCAGCCGAGAGGGCAATGAGCAGTTCTTC. The encoded protein is CASSREGNEQFF.